These T cell receptor beta chains were read from a single sample in a study of blood T cell repertoires in COVID-19. Produced via immunoSEQ multiplex PCR; TCRdb's table is partial and in-frame only. Of around 77,000 clones in the sample, under 95% are singletons; the top ten hold approximately 4.8%. What was sequenced was peripheral blood. The source of these receptors is an older woman with active COVID-19. Each CDR3 is given with its conserved first and last residue. Fields, in order: J gene, clone size, D gene, V gene, CDR3 protein, CDR3 DNA. The D gene is left open where the match is weak. Rows give clone size only sometimes, using once, few, many, or a class for an expanded clone.

TRBJ2-7	NA	TRBD1	TRBV28	CATGTDQISYEQYF	TGTGCCACCGGGACAGACCAGATATCCTACGAGCAGTACTTC
TRBJ2-1	NA	NA	TRBV18	CASSPTGRGYNEQFF	TGTGCCAGCTCACCAACGGGGCGGGGCTACAATGAGCAGTTCTTC
TRBJ2-6	NA	NA	TRBV5-1	CASSLGATVPNSGANVLTF	TGCGCCAGCAGCTTGGGAGCCACAGTCCCCAACTCTGGGGCCAACGTCCTGACTTTC
TRBJ2-3	NA	TRBD2	TRBV4-2	CASSPSRGLAGGTTSDTQYF	TGTGCCAGCAGCCCAAGCCGTGGACTAGCGGGAGGTACCACATCAGATACGCAGTATTTT
TRBJ2-7	NA	NA	TRBV6-5	CASSRFGDEQYF	TGTGCCAGCAGCCGATTCGGGGACGAGCAGTACTTC
TRBJ2-3	NA	TRBD2	TRBV28	CASGAPRLAADTQYF	TGTGCCAGCGGGGCCCCCAGACTAGCGGCAGATACGCAGTATTTT
TRBJ1-2	NA	NA	TRBV2	CASSGADYGYTF	TGTGCCAGCAGTGGGGCTGACTATGGCTACACCTTC
TRBJ2-1	NA	TRBD2	TRBV19	CASTAPGLAGGSNEQFF	TGTGCCAGTACAGCTCCGGGGCTAGCGGGAGGTAGCAATGAGCAGTTCTTC
TRBJ1-1	NA	NA	TRBV18	CASSPGRTMNTEAFF	TGTGCCAGCTCACCAGGAAGGACAATGAACACTGAAGCTTTCTTT
TRBJ1-6	NA	NA	TRBV5-8	CASSLADSPLHF	TGTGCCAGCAGCTTGGCTGATTCACCCCTCCACTTT
TRBJ2-7	NA	TRBD1	TRBV11-2	CASSSGQGPYEQYF	TGTGCCAGCAGCTCGGGACAGGGCCCCTACGAGCAGTACTTC
TRBJ1-1	NA	TRBD1	TRBV29-1	CSVPRAGQGVGAFF	TGCAGCGTCCCTAGGGCGGGACAGGGAGTTGGAGCTTTCTTT
TRBJ2-5	NA	TRBD2	TRBV2	CASSLGTSGFQETQYF	TGTGCCAGCAGCCTTGGGACTAGCGGCTTCCAAGAGACCCAGTACTTC
TRBJ2-6	NA	NA	TRBV2	CASSRDSGANVLTF	TGTGCCAGCAGTCGGGACTCTGGGGCCAACGTCCTGACTTTC
TRBJ1-5	few	NA	TRBV19	CASSPLGVGNQPQHF	TGTGCCAGTAGTCCCCTGGGTGTCGGGAATCAGCCCCAGCATTTT
TRBJ2-1	NA	NA	TRBV5-1	CASSLGGGGTYNEQFF	TGCGCCAGCAGCTTGGGTGGGGGAGGAACCTACAATGAGCAGTTCTTC
TRBJ2-5	NA	TRBD1	TRBV10-1	CASSDKGAVETQYF	TGCGCCAGCAGTGACAAGGGGGCCGTGGAGACCCAGTACTTC
TRBJ2-1	NA	TRBD1	TRBV19	CASNPTGAADEQFF	TGTGCCAGTAACCCGACAGGGGCAGCGGATGAGCAGTTCTTC
TRBJ2-5	NA	TRBD2	TRBV27	CASCGLAGAFLCETQYF	TGTGCCAGCTGCGGACTAGCGGGAGCATTTTTGTGTGAGACCCAGTACTTC
TRBJ2-3	NA	TRBD2	TRBV28	CASRPSIAGSDTQYF	TGTGCCAGCAGACCCTCAATAGCGGGATCAGATACGCAGTATTTT
TRBJ2-1	NA	TRBD2	TRBV7-7	CASSPSGSLSNEQFF	TGTGCCAGCAGCCCCAGCGGGAGCCTCTCCAATGAGCAGTTCTTC
TRBJ2-4	once	TRBD2	TRBV5-6	CASSLWLAERNIQYF	TGTGCCAGCAGCTTGTGGCTAGCGGAACGAAACATTCAGTACTTC
TRBJ2-1	NA	TRBD2	TRBV24-1	CATSDVGGGRFYEQFF	TGTGCCACCAGTGACGTGGGGGGCGGGAGGTTCTATGAGCAGTTCTTC
TRBJ2-7	NA	TRBD2	TRBV18	CASSPPYSGRTTYEQYF	TGTGCCAGCTCACCTCCTTATAGCGGGAGGACCACCTACGAGCAGTACTTC
TRBJ1-6	NA	NA	TRBV7-2	CASSLGRRPGAPLHF	TGTGCCAGCAGCTTAGGAAGGCGGCCTGGCGCGCCCCTCCACTTT
TRBJ2-2	NA	TRBD2	TRBV7-9	CASSARGAPTGELFF	TGTGCCAGCAGCGCGCGGGGGGCGCCCACCGGGGAGCTGTTTTTT
TRBJ1-6	NA	NA	TRBV18	CASSPRTGSSSPLHF	TGTGCCAGCTCACCACGTACAGGAAGCTCTTCACCCCTCCACTTT
TRBJ2-1	NA	NA	TRBV12-3/TRBV12-4	CASSSFNEQFF	TGTGCCAGCAGTTCTTTCAATGAGCAGTTCTTC
TRBJ2-7	NA	NA	TRBV7-9	CASSLDAGLYPYEQYF	TGTGCCAGCAGCTTAGATGCGGGGCTGTATCCCTACGAGCAGTACTTC
TRBJ2-7	NA	NA	TRBV7-9	CASSSTAYEQYF	TGTGCCAGCAGCTCGACAGCTTACGAGCAGTACTTC
TRBJ1-5	NA	TRBD1	TRBV19	CASSTRSGGDQPQHF	TGTGCCAGTAGTACGAGGTCAGGGGGCGATCAGCCCCAGCATTTT